This TCR beta chain is drawn from a study of blood T cell repertoires in COVID-19 (dated by TCRdb to 2018 to 2021). With respect to the entire study: Collaborator samples came from the United States, Italy and Spain and covered acute and convalescent phases of COVID-19. The material from the prospective study consisted of cDNA or gDNA derived from T cells, B-cell-depleted T cells, or PBMCs. Deeply sampled blood TCRbeta repertoires from subjects exposed to, actively infected with, or recovered from COVID-19 were included in the dataset. The repertoires were released in a freely available public database meant as a resource for research on the immune response to SARS-CoV-2. The samples were drawn from two sources: the first 160 participants of the ongoing ImmuneRACE study, and some 1,300 subjects contributed by 6 global collaborators. A de-identified subject ID, COVID-19 status, age in years and sex were almost always included in the sample metadata. Where HLA class I and class II types were available, the types were taken from metadata supplied by the sample provider, not from assay-based typing. General findings and caveats noted by the study authors: The quantity of clinical and demographic metadata differed by source and by participant and was supplied without curation.

The CDR3, cysteine through phenylalanine, is 12 amino acids long. Only CDR3 DNA is held: 36 bases, read in frame from base 1. The V end loses 3 bases and the J end loses 9 bases, and a stretch of 9 bases separates them. About this clone: Its antigen specificity is not known. Per-nucleotide qualities are absent, and no much larger clonotype sits a single base away.

Collaborating institutions collected whole blood in K2EDTA tubes following their own protocols. For TCRbeta analysis, collaborators shipped samples in one of three forms: frozen whole blood, isolated PBMCs, or DNA extracted from either of those sample types. The immunoSEQ Assay, a bias-controlled multiplex PCR, was used to amplify TCRbeta CDR3 regions from genomic DNA. Regarding the original processing steps: The number of nucleated cells in each sample was estimated from the amplification of reference gene primers within the assay. To quantify the absolute abundance of each unique TCRbeta CDR3 rearrangement, sequence reads were collapsed and filtered. Productive Simpson clonality was computed per sample as the square root of Simpson's diversity index over productive rearrangements. TCRdb holds this immuneACCESS table with in-frame rearrangements only. Some clones are missing; in checked studies, unresolved V genes explain under half, and the rest has no known cause. That table is the source of V, J and clone size, and D and trimming were worked out from the DNA. The sample table holds under 250,000 clones, of which over 70% were seen once. Roughly 8.7% of the sample is in the top ten clones.

This clonotype was sampled from a man aged 35 to 55 with active or convalescent COVID-19. The chain joins TRBV12-3 or TRBV12-4 to TRBJ2-1, with TRBD1 tentatively as D gene (6 bases match). Sequencing was carried out using peripheral blood. This receptor carries the CDR3 CASSFRQAEQFF. The bases are TGTGCCAGCAGTTTTCGACAGGCTGAGCAGTTCTTC.